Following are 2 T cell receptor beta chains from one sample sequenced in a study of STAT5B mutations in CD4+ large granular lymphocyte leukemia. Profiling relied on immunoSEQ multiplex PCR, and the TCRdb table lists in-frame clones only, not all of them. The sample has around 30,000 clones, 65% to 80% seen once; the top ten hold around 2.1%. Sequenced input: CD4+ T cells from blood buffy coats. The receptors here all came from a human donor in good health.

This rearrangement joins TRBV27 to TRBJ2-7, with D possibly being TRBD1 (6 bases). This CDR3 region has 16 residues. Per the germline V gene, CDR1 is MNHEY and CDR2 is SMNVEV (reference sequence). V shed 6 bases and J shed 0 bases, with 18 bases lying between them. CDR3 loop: CASSPQGLPSSYEQYF. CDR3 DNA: TGTGCCAGCAGCCCACAGGGCCTTCCGAGCTCCTACGAGCAGTACTTC.

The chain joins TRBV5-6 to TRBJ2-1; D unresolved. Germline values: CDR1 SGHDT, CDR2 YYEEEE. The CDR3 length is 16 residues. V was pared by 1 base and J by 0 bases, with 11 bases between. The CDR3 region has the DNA TGTGCCAGCAGCTTGATCACACCTAGCTCCTACAATGAGCAGTTCTTC. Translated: CASSLITPSSYNEQFF.